Sequencing of this TCR beta chain was carried out in a study of blood T cell repertoires in COVID-19. A few counts support this clone. Per the germline V gene, CDR1 is LNHDA and CDR2 is SQIVND (reference sequence). CDR3 size: 14 residues. The germline V and J ends were trimmed by 5 bases and 6 bases, with 14 bases remaining between them. Only in-frame clones appear in the TCRdb table, and some are missing; sequencing was by immunoSEQ multiplex PCR. The repertoire has over 85,000 clones, more than 75% of them found once; the top ten carry roughly a tenth. The receptor comes from a man in his sixties with active or convalescent COVID-19. J is TRBJ2-1 and V is TRBV19, with D maybe TRBD2 (7 bases). Sequenced material: peripheral blood. The CDR3 coding sequence is TGTGCCAGTAGTTCAAGGGGGGGGTCCAATGAGCAGTTCTTC. This gives the protein CASSSRGGSNEQFF.